The 2 T cell receptor beta chains below all came from one sample that was sequenced in a study of blood T cell repertoires in COVID-19. Libraries were prepared by immunoSEQ multiplex PCR; TCRdb keeps only in-frame clonotypes and omits some of them. Here the sample spans 400,000 to 550,000 clones, about 89% being singletons. Sequenced: peripheral blood. The receptors come from a woman in her twenties or thirties with acute or convalescent COVID-19.

The rearrangement uses TRBV9 and TRBJ2-3, with 15 bases fitting TRBD2. This CDR3 region has 16 residues. V trimming: 3 bases; J trimming: 7 bases; junction bases outside the gene matches: 6. CDR1 SGDLS and CDR2 YYNGEE come from the germline V gene. CDR3 coding DNA: TGTGCCAGCAGCGGAGGACTAGCGGGGGGGCAACATACGCAGTATTTT. As protein: CASSGGLAGGQHTQYF.

This rearrangement joins TRBV5-1 to TRBJ2-2; a possible D gene is TRBD1 (5 bases). Germline CDR1 and CDR2: SGHRS and YFSETQ. Trimming shortened V by 2 bases and J by 4 bases, and 15 bases separated the two germline ends. CDR3 length: 16 amino acids. The CDR3 nucleotides are TGCGCCAGCAGCTTTGTTTGGGCAGGGTCCACCGGGGAGCTGTTTTTT. This sequence encodes CASSFVWAGSTGELFF.